These 25 T cell receptor beta chains came from one sample sequenced in a study of vaccination and CD4 T cells after COVID-19. TCRdb ran MiXCR on the PCR reads and lists one entry per CDR3 protein. The profile shows about 28,000 distinct CDR3 sequences, around 53% of them singletons. Time point described: late sampling 161 to 241 days after vaccination in three convalescent patients. Sequenced material: CD4+ T cells from blood, taken about 7 months after SARS-CoV-2 vaccination. Receptors originate from a human donor who had recovered from COVID-19.

There are a few counts of this clonotype. The V call is TRBV7-9, the J call TRBJ1-5, with TRBD1 as a possible D gene (5 bases). The CDR3 consists of 14 residues. V was shortened by 8 bases and J by 0 bases, with 11 bases between the two germline ends. Germline loops: CDR1 SEHNR, CDR2 FQNEAQ (reference sequence). CDR3 DNA: TGTGCCAGCTCGGGGCAGACTAGCAATCAGCCCCAGCATTTT. It is translated as CASSGQTSNQPQHF.

The chain couples TRBV15 to TRBJ1-5, with D maybe TRBD1 (6 bases). This CDR3 comprises 15 residues. In germline, CDR1 is LNHNV, CDR2 YYDKDF (reference sequence). V lost 0 bases, J lost 3 bases, and 9 bases lay in between. The CDR3: CATSRESGANQPQHF. The CDR3 DNA sequence: TGTGCCACCAGCAGAGAATCAGGGGCCAATCAGCCCCAGCATTTT.

This sequence joins TRBV10-3 and TRBJ2-1, with D uncertain. In germline, CDR1 is ENHRY, CDR2 SYGVKD. Trimming removed 2 bases from V and 9 bases from J, with 8 bases in between. This CDR3 is built from 12 residues. The CDR3 DNA reads TGTGCCATCAGTGAGGCCCCCGGTGAGCAGTTCTTC. Protein product: CAISEAPGEQFF.

This clonotype was counted a few times. The chain couples TRBV15 to TRBJ1-5; perhaps TRBD1 as D (5 bases). CDR1 is LNHNV, CDR2 YYDKDF, per germline (reference sequence). V was shortened by 0 bases and J by 1 base, with 7 bases between the two germline ends. The CDR3 extends over 15 amino acids. The CDR3 coding sequence is TGTGCCACCAGCAGAGACCGGGGGAGCAATCAGCCCCAGCATTTT. This sequence encodes CATSRDRGSNQPQHF.

There are a few counts of this clonotype. This chain uses TRBV28 with TRBJ1-5; D remains ambiguous. The germline V gene encodes CDR1 MDHEN and CDR2 SYDVKM. Trimming stripped 4 bases from V and 7 bases from J, with 8 bases between. The CDR3 is 12 residues long. In DNA, the CDR3 is TGTGCCAGCAGTTGGGGAGGCCAGCCCCAGCATTTT. It codes for CASSWGGQPQHF.

The chain has TRBV20-1 and TRBJ2-3, with a possible D match to TRBD1 (5 bases). Germline loops: CDR1 DFQATT, CDR2 SNEGSKA (reference sequence). Between the trimmed V and J ends, which lost 6 bases and 6 bases, there was a span of 16 bases. This CDR3 is 13 amino acids long. DNA of the CDR3: TGCAGTGCCGCAAACGGGCCAGGGGATACGCAGTATTTT. Amino acid sequence: CSAANGPGDTQYF.

The rearrangement links TRBV10-3 to TRBJ2-3; a weak D match, TRBD2 (5 bases). V was cut by 7 bases and J by 2 bases, with 10 bases left in between. This CDR3 is built from 13 residues. The germline gives CDR1 ENHRY, CDR2 SYGVKD. The CDR3 loop reads CAINQRSTDTQYF. In DNA form, the CDR3 reads TGTGCCATCAATCAGCGGTCCACAGATACGCAGTATTTT.

The V gene is TRBV7-9, the J gene TRBJ2-6, with 9 bases fitting TRBD1. Germline assignment: CDR1 SEHNR and CDR2 FQNEAQ (reference sequence). V was clipped by 5 bases and J by 4 bases; unmatched bases: 3. This CDR3 spans 15 amino acids. The CDR3 spells CASSHRGLGANVLTF. The DNA of the CDR3 is TGTGCCAGCAGCCACAGGGGGCTCGGGGCCAACGTCCTGACTTTC.

Only a few counts were recorded for this clonotype. The J gene is TRBJ2-1, the V gene TRBV28; TRBD2 matches 12 bases. V was pared by 6 bases and J by 7 bases, with 7 bases of the junction left unmatched. CDR3 length: 15 amino acids. The germline CDR1 and CDR2 sequences are MDHEN and SYDVKM. In nucleotides, the CDR3 is TGTGCCAGCAGCACCAGCGGGACTAGCGGGAATGAGCAGTTCTTC. Its translation is CASSTSGTSGNEQFF.

This clonotype was counted between two and nine times. This chain joins TRBV7-8 and TRBJ2-3; no clear D gene. The CDR3 is 12 amino acids. With 1 base removed from V and 4 bases from J, the gap between germline ends came to 3 bases. CDR1 is SGHVS, CDR2 FQNEAQ, per germline. The CDR3 DNA reads as TGTGCCAGCAGCTTAGTACCAGATACGCAGTATTTT. Translating it yields CASSLVPDTQYF.

This chain uses TRBV20-1 with TRBJ2-3, with 7 bases fitting TRBD1. The V gene end was trimmed by 6 bases and the J gene end by 0 bases; junction bases not matched to a gene: 15. The CDR3 runs 17 residues. Germline loops: CDR1 DFQATT, CDR2 SNEGSKA (reference sequence). Here the CDR3 DNA reads TGCAGTGCAACGTCCGGGACAGAAACAAAGAGCACAGATACGCAGTATTTT. Translating it yields CSATSGTETKSTDTQYF.

This chain uses TRBV20-1 with TRBJ2-2; 9 bases are shared with TRBD2. CDR1 and CDR2 (germline): DFQATT, SNEGSKA (reference sequence). CDR3 length equals 15 residues. The V segment lost 3 bases and the J segment 3 bases; nucleotides outside the gene matches: 5. The CDR3 DNA reads TGCAGTGCTAGGTCGGCGGGAGGGGACACCGGGGAGCTGTTTTTT. Amino acid sequence: CSARSAGGDTGELFF.

This clonotype was seen more than once but under ten times. This CDR3 is CASSYTRTSGKTETQYF. DNA of the CDR3: TGTGCCAGCAGTTACACCAGGACTAGCGGGAAGACGGAGACCCAGTACTTC. The V call is TRBV6-5, the J call TRBJ2-5; 12 bases map to TRBD2. V gave up 2 bases and J gave up 5 bases; unmatched junction bases: 9. CDR3 size: 17 residues. The germline V gene has CDR1 MNHEY and CDR2 SVGAGI.

The V and J genes are TRBV7-2 and TRBJ2-2; a possible D gene is TRBD2 (5 bases). The V gene's germline CDR1 is SGHTA and CDR2 FQGNSA. This CDR3 is built from 14 residues. Trimming cost V 1 base and J 5 bases, with 8 bases left between them. DNA of the CDR3: TGTGCCAGCAGCTTAGGGCGCGGGACCGGGGAGCTGTTTTTT. Translated: CASSLGRGTGELFF.

In its sample, this clonotype was seen a few times. The V and J genes are TRBV27 and TRBJ2-7; 7 bases line up with TRBD2. After removal of 4 bases from V and 4 bases from J, the junction contained 13 bases not matched to a gene. CDR1 is MNHEY and CDR2 is SMNVEV in the germline V gene (reference sequence). This CDR3 region has 16 residues. DNA of the CDR3: TGTGCCAGCAGTTCGACACTACTAGCGAGTCAATACGAGCAGTACTTC. As protein: CASSSTLLASQYEQYF.

Comments on this clonotype: The junction departs from germline at one end; a sequencing error may be responsible. This chain connects TRBV5-8 to TRBJ1-5, with D unresolved. CDR1 is SGHTS, CDR2 YDEGEE, per germline. The CDR3 is made up of 11 amino acids. The CDR3 nucleotides are TGTGCCAGTAGCTCTCCTCAGCCCCAGCATTTT. It is translated as CASSSPQPQHF.

J is TRBJ1-6 and V is TRBV27; 7 positions match TRBD1. The CDR3 has 14 amino acids. After removal of 6 bases from V and 10 bases from J, the junction contained 9 bases not matched to a gene. The germline V gene has CDR1 MNHEY and CDR2 SMNVEV (reference sequence). Written as DNA, the CDR3 is TGTGCCAGCAGCGACAGGGAGTCTTGGTCACCCCTCCACTTT. Its protein product is CASSDRESWSPLHF.

This clonotype was seen once. This sequence joins TRBV18 and TRBJ2-1; 10 bases align to TRBD2. The CDR3 is 18 amino acids. Germline V gene lookup returns CDR1 KGHSH and CDR2 LQKENI. The junction had 12 bases not matched to a gene; V was cut back by 0 bases and J by 7 bases. Written as DNA, the CDR3 is TGTGCCAGCTCACCACCTTCGTTCCAGCGGGAGGGAAATAATGAGCAGTTCTTC. It is translated as CASSPPSFQREGNNEQFF.

This chain connects TRBV5-4 to TRBJ2-1; 7 nucleotides agree with TRBD2. Germline assignment: CDR1 SGHNT and CDR2 YYREEE (reference sequence). This CDR3 contains 18 residues. After removal of 1 base from V and 3 bases from J, the junction contained 13 bases not matched to a gene. Here the CDR3 reads CASSLTLYSSGDYNEQFF. The CDR3, as DNA: TGTGCCAGCAGCTTGACACTTTACTCTAGCGGTGACTACAATGAGCAGTTCTTC.

The chain couples TRBV10-3 to TRBJ2-4; D may be TRBD1 (6 bases). The ends were cut back, 2 bases at V and 2 bases at J, with 13 bases in the middle. Germline-derived CDR1 and CDR2 are ENHRY and SYGVKD. The CDR3 spans 16 residues. CDR3 DNA: TGTGCCATCAGTGAGGAGATGGGGGCGTCCAAAAACATTCAGTACTTC. Translation gives CAISEEMGASKNIQYF.

This rearrangement joins TRBV27 to TRBJ2-1; a possible D gene is TRBD1 (7 bases). CDR3 length: 14 residues. The ends were cut back, 9 bases at V and 4 bases at J, with 16 bases in the middle. CDR1 MNHEY and CDR2 SMNVEV come from the germline V gene (reference sequence). The CDR3: CASTTGAGYNEQFF. The CDR3 DNA reads as TGTGCCAGTACTACAGGGGCGGGGTACAATGAGCAGTTCTTC.

V gene TRBV6-5 combines with J gene TRBJ1-3; 8 bases line up with TRBD1. Trimming took 1 base from V and 3 from J; bases not matched to a gene: 5. The CDR3 runs to 16 residues. The germline V gene has CDR1 MNHEY and CDR2 SVGAGI. The CDR3: CASSYYRGVNGNTIYF. In nucleotides, the CDR3 is TGTGCCAGCAGTTACTACAGGGGGGTTAATGGAAACACCATATATTTT.

This clonotype has a handful of counts. The chain is built from TRBV6-5 and TRBJ2-3; 11 bases map to TRBD2. V was clipped by 4 bases and J by 11 bases; unmatched bases: 20. This CDR3 contains 18 residues. Per the germline V gene, CDR1 is MNHEY and CDR2 is SVGAGI. The CDR3 spells CASSSLRPLIAGGTQQYF. The CDR3 coding sequence is TGTGCCAGCAGTTCACTAAGACCCCTCATAGCGGGAGGGACCCAGCAGTATTTT.

The chain combines TRBV6-2 or TRBV6-3 with TRBJ2-3; TRBD2 might be the D (6 bases). The CDR3 totals 15 residues. Germline V lookup: CDR1 MNHEY, CDR2 SVGEGT. Trimming pared 6 bases from V and 1 base from J, leaving 14 bases between. Here the CDR3 reads CASRYGRFGTDTQYF. CDR3 DNA sequence: TGTGCCAGCAGATACGGGAGATTTGGCACAGATACGCAGTATTTT.

The chain is built from TRBV30 and TRBJ2-5, with D possibly being TRBD1 (5 bases). CDR3 length: 15 amino acids. The V end was cut by 1 base, the J end by 2 bases, with 14 bases between. CDR1 is GTSNPN and CDR2 is SVGIG in the germline V gene (reference sequence). The CDR3 nucleotides read TGTGCCTGGAGTGGGCAGGGTTTTGAACAAGAGACCCAGTACTTC. Translating gives CAWSGQGFEQETQYF.